This passage covers 21 T cell receptor beta chains from one sample sequenced in a study of shared clonotypes between healthy human individuals. The table came from immunoSEQ multiplex PCR; TCRdb's copy has only in-frame clones and leaves some out. The repertoire consists of 1.6 million or so clones, with 96% occurring once and the leading ten covering roughly 1.2%. The sequenced material came from naive CD4+ T cells sorted from blood. Subset reported: CD45RA+ positively selected. These receptor sequences come from a man aged 25 to 45 in good health.

V usage is TRBV5-4 and J usage is TRBJ1-1; no definite D call. Germline loops: CDR1 SGHNT, CDR2 YYREEE (reference sequence). The germline V and J ends were trimmed by 5 bases and 1 base, with 9 bases remaining between them. This CDR3 has 13 residues. CDR3 residues: CASRLDRNTEAFF. The CDR3, as DNA: TGTGCCAGCAGACTGGATAGGAACACTGAAGCTTTCTTT.

The chain is built from TRBV2 and TRBJ1-4; D perhaps matches TRBD1 (5 bases). The germline CDR1 and CDR2 sequences are SNHLY and FYNNEI. With 0 bases removed from V and 8 bases from J, the gap between germline ends came to 22 bases. This CDR3 has 18 residues. The CDR3 coding sequence is TGTGCCAGCAGTGAAGCGCCTCTAAGCGGGACGCCAGGAGAAAAACTGTTTTTT. It encodes CASSEAPLSGTPGEKLFF.

The chain employs TRBV28 and TRBJ2-7; D gene uncertain. Germline-derived CDR1 and CDR2 are MDHEN and SYDVKM. V was pared by 3 bases and J by 3 bases, with 9 bases between. The CDR3 totals 13 residues. The CDR3, as DNA: TGTGCCAGCAGTTTTAGGGATTTCTACGAGCAGTACTTC. Translated, it gives CASSFRDFYEQYF.

The chain employs TRBV28 and TRBJ1-2, with D hard to call. V shed 5 bases and J shed 3 bases, with 4 bases lying between them. This CDR3 has 11 amino acids. Germline lookup yields CDR1 MDHEN and CDR2 SYDVKM. The CDR3 bases are TGTGCCAGCAGTACGGACTATGGCTACACCTTC. This gives the protein CASSTDYGYTF.

This clone has just one count. The V call is TRBV5-1, the J call TRBJ2-3; D might be TRBD2 (6 bases). V dropped 4 bases and J dropped 0 bases, with 24 bases sitting between them. CDR1 SGHRS and CDR2 YFSETQ come from the germline V gene. This CDR3 comprises 19 residues. Written as DNA, the CDR3 is TGCGCCAGCAGCCCATTCTCCCCCGGTCAGACTAGTAGCACAGATACGCAGTATTTT. Amino acids: CASSPFSPGQTSSTDTQYF.

The gene calls are TRBV11-2 and TRBJ2-5; D gene ambiguous. Germline V CDR1 and CDR2: SGHAT, FQNNGV. Trimming removed 7 bases from V and 4 bases from J, with 22 bases in between. The CDR3 consists of 16 residues. Written as DNA, the CDR3 is TGTGCCAGCACCCCCAGGCCGAGCGTATTGGGAGAGACCCAGTACTTC. As protein: CASTPRPSVLGETQYF.

This chain joins TRBV5-1 and TRBJ2-7; D is unresolved. Germline V gives CDR1 SGHRS, CDR2 YFSETQ. The CDR3 has 15 amino acids. Between the trimmed V and J ends, which lost 0 bases and 2 bases, there was a span of 12 bases. The CDR3 region is CASSLGRGGAYEQYF. Here the CDR3 DNA reads TGCGCCAGCAGCTTGGGCCGAGGCGGAGCCTACGAGCAGTACTTC.

The chain couples TRBV18 to TRBJ2-7; 8 positions agree with TRBD1. The length of the CDR3 is 15 residues. Germline CDR1 and CDR2: KGHSH and LQKENI. V was pared by 3 bases and J by 2 bases, with 6 bases of the junction left unmatched. CDR3 nucleotide sequence: TGTGCCAGCTCACCCGGACGGACAGGGACCTACGAGCAGTACTTC. It yields the protein CASSPGRTGTYEQYF. Full variable domain (rest looked up from reference TRBV18 and TRBJ2-7): NAGVMQNPRHLVRRRGQEARLRCSPMKGHSHVYWYRQLPEEGLKFMVYLQKENIIDESGMPKERFSAEFPKEGPSILRIQQVVRGDSAAYFCASSPGRTGTYEQYFGPGTRLTVT.

This chain uses TRBV7-2 with TRBJ2-5; possible D gene TRBD1, 5 bases. The germline V gene encodes CDR1 SGHTA and CDR2 FQGNSA. V was pared by 5 bases and J by 4 bases, with 11 bases between. The CDR3 is made up of 13 amino acids. CDR3 DNA sequence: TGTGCCAGCAGCGAGAAAGGGGCAGAGACCCAGTACTTC. It specifies CASSEKGAETQYF.

The V and J genes are TRBV6-4 and TRBJ2-3, with 12 nucleotides matching TRBD2. With V trimmed by 2 bases and J by 4 bases, 1 base remained unmatched. This CDR3 comprises 15 residues. Germline V lookup: CDR1 MRHNA, CDR2 SNTAGT. CDR3 nucleotide sequence: TGTGCCAGCAGTGACGGGACTAGCGGGCCAGATACGCAGTATTTT. This codes for CASSDGTSGPDTQYF.

The chain links TRBV5-1 to TRBJ2-2; the D is unclear. The CDR3 sequence is 15 residues long. The germline V and J ends were trimmed by 0 bases and 2 bases, with 8 bases remaining between them. Germline loops: CDR1 SGHRS, CDR2 YFSETQ. The CDR3 sequence is CASSLEPGNTGELFF. CDR3 nucleotides: TGCGCCAGCAGCTTGGAGCCAGGTAACACCGGGGAGCTGTTTTTT.

This clone has only one observation. The V gene is TRBV10-2, the J gene TRBJ1-4, with unresolved D. Germline V gene data show CDR1 as WSHSY and CDR2 as SAAADI. The CDR3 length is 13 residues. Trimming removed 2 bases at V and 8 bases at J, with 9 bases between. The DNA for the CDR3 is TGCGCCAGCAGTGAGAACCTCTTAGAAAAACTGTTTTTT. Its protein is CASSENLLEKLFF.

The chain uses TRBV11-2 and TRBJ2-7; D is possibly TRBD1 (5 bases). Trimming cost V 2 bases and J 1 base, with 18 bases left between them. The CDR3 consists of 17 residues. Per germline, CDR1 SGHAT and CDR2 FQNNGV. Here the CDR3 DNA reads TGTGCCAGCAGCTTAAGGACATCTAGTGGGCAGTCCTACGAGCAGTACTTC. It yields the protein CASSLRTSSGQSYEQYF.

The chain links TRBV19 to TRBJ1-4, with 8 bases identical to TRBD1. Germline values: CDR1 LNHDA, CDR2 SQIVND (reference sequence). V dropped 5 bases and J dropped 2; count of bases not matched to a gene: 4. The CDR3 sequence is 15 residues long. The CDR3 DNA reads as TGTGCCAGTAGTGACAGGGGTTCGACTAATGAAAAACTGTTTTTT. Translation gives CASSDRGSTNEKLFF.

This sequence joins TRBV6-1 and TRBJ2-2; maybe TRBD1 (5 bases). Germline V CDR1 and CDR2: MNHNS, SASEGT. The CDR3 totals 14 residues. V was cut by 7 bases and J by 7 bases, with 16 bases left in between. CDR3 region: CASMTVTWGGELFF. The CDR3 DNA sequence: TGTGCCAGCATGACAGTAACCTGGGGCGGGGAGCTGTTTTTT.

The chain combines TRBV6-5 with TRBJ2-7; 10 nucleotides line up with TRBD2. J lost 2 bases, V lost 8 bases, and 9 bases had no gene match. CDR3 length equals 15 residues. The germline CDR1 and CDR2 sequences are MNHEY and SVGAGI. Here the CDR3 reads CASQGTSEPAYEQYF. The CDR3 nucleotides read TGTGCCAGCCAAGGGACTAGCGAACCAGCCTACGAGCAGTACTTC.

The V and J genes are TRBV28 and TRBJ2-7, with 8 bases identical to TRBD2. Germline CDR1 MDHEN, CDR2 SYDVKM. Germline trimming cut 7 bases from V and 2 bases from J; bases unmatched to any gene: 4. CDR3 length: 13 residues. CDR3 loop: CASMSGRTYEQYF. CDR3 nucleotide sequence: TGTGCCAGCATGAGCGGGAGAACCTACGAGCAGTACTTC.

The CDR3 DNA is TGTGCCAGCAGAAGAACAGGGACGGGCTATGGCTACACCTTC. It is translated as CASRRTGTGYGYTF. This rearrangement joins TRBV28 to TRBJ1-2; D is perhaps TRBD1 (6 bases). CDR3 size: 14 residues. Germline lookup yields CDR1 MDHEN and CDR2 SYDVKM. The V end was cut by 6 bases, the J end by 4 bases, with 15 bases between.

The gene calls are TRBV7-2 and TRBJ1-1; D is possibly TRBD1 (5 bases). Germline-derived CDR1 and CDR2 are SGHTA and FQGNSA. V lost 6 bases and J 5 bases, leaving 19 bases between the germline ends. The CDR3 spans 15 residues. CDR3 sequence: CASRPARGGRTEAFF. The CDR3 DNA reads as TGTGCCAGCAGGCCAGCAAGGGGAGGTAGGACTGAAGCTTTCTTT.

The chain couples TRBV7-6 to TRBJ2-1; the D is unclear. The V gene lost 5 bases and the J gene lost 5 bases, with 22 bases spanning the gap. The CDR3 sequence is 17 residues long. CDR1 is SGHVS and CDR2 is FNYEAQ in the germline V gene. CDR3 residues: CASSLKTTPVHNNEQFF. Here the CDR3 DNA reads TGTGCCAGCAGCCTAAAAACTACCCCGGTCCACAACAATGAGCAGTTCTTC.

V usage is TRBV18 and J usage is TRBJ2-5; D possibly corresponds to TRBD1 (6 bases). V was clipped by 7 bases and J by 3 bases, with 12 bases between them. The CDR3 length is 13 residues. In germline, CDR1 is KGHSH, CDR2 LQKENI. DNA of the CDR3: TGTGCCAGCTGCCCAAGGACAGAAGAGACCCAGTACTTC. Translating gives CASCPRTEETQYF.